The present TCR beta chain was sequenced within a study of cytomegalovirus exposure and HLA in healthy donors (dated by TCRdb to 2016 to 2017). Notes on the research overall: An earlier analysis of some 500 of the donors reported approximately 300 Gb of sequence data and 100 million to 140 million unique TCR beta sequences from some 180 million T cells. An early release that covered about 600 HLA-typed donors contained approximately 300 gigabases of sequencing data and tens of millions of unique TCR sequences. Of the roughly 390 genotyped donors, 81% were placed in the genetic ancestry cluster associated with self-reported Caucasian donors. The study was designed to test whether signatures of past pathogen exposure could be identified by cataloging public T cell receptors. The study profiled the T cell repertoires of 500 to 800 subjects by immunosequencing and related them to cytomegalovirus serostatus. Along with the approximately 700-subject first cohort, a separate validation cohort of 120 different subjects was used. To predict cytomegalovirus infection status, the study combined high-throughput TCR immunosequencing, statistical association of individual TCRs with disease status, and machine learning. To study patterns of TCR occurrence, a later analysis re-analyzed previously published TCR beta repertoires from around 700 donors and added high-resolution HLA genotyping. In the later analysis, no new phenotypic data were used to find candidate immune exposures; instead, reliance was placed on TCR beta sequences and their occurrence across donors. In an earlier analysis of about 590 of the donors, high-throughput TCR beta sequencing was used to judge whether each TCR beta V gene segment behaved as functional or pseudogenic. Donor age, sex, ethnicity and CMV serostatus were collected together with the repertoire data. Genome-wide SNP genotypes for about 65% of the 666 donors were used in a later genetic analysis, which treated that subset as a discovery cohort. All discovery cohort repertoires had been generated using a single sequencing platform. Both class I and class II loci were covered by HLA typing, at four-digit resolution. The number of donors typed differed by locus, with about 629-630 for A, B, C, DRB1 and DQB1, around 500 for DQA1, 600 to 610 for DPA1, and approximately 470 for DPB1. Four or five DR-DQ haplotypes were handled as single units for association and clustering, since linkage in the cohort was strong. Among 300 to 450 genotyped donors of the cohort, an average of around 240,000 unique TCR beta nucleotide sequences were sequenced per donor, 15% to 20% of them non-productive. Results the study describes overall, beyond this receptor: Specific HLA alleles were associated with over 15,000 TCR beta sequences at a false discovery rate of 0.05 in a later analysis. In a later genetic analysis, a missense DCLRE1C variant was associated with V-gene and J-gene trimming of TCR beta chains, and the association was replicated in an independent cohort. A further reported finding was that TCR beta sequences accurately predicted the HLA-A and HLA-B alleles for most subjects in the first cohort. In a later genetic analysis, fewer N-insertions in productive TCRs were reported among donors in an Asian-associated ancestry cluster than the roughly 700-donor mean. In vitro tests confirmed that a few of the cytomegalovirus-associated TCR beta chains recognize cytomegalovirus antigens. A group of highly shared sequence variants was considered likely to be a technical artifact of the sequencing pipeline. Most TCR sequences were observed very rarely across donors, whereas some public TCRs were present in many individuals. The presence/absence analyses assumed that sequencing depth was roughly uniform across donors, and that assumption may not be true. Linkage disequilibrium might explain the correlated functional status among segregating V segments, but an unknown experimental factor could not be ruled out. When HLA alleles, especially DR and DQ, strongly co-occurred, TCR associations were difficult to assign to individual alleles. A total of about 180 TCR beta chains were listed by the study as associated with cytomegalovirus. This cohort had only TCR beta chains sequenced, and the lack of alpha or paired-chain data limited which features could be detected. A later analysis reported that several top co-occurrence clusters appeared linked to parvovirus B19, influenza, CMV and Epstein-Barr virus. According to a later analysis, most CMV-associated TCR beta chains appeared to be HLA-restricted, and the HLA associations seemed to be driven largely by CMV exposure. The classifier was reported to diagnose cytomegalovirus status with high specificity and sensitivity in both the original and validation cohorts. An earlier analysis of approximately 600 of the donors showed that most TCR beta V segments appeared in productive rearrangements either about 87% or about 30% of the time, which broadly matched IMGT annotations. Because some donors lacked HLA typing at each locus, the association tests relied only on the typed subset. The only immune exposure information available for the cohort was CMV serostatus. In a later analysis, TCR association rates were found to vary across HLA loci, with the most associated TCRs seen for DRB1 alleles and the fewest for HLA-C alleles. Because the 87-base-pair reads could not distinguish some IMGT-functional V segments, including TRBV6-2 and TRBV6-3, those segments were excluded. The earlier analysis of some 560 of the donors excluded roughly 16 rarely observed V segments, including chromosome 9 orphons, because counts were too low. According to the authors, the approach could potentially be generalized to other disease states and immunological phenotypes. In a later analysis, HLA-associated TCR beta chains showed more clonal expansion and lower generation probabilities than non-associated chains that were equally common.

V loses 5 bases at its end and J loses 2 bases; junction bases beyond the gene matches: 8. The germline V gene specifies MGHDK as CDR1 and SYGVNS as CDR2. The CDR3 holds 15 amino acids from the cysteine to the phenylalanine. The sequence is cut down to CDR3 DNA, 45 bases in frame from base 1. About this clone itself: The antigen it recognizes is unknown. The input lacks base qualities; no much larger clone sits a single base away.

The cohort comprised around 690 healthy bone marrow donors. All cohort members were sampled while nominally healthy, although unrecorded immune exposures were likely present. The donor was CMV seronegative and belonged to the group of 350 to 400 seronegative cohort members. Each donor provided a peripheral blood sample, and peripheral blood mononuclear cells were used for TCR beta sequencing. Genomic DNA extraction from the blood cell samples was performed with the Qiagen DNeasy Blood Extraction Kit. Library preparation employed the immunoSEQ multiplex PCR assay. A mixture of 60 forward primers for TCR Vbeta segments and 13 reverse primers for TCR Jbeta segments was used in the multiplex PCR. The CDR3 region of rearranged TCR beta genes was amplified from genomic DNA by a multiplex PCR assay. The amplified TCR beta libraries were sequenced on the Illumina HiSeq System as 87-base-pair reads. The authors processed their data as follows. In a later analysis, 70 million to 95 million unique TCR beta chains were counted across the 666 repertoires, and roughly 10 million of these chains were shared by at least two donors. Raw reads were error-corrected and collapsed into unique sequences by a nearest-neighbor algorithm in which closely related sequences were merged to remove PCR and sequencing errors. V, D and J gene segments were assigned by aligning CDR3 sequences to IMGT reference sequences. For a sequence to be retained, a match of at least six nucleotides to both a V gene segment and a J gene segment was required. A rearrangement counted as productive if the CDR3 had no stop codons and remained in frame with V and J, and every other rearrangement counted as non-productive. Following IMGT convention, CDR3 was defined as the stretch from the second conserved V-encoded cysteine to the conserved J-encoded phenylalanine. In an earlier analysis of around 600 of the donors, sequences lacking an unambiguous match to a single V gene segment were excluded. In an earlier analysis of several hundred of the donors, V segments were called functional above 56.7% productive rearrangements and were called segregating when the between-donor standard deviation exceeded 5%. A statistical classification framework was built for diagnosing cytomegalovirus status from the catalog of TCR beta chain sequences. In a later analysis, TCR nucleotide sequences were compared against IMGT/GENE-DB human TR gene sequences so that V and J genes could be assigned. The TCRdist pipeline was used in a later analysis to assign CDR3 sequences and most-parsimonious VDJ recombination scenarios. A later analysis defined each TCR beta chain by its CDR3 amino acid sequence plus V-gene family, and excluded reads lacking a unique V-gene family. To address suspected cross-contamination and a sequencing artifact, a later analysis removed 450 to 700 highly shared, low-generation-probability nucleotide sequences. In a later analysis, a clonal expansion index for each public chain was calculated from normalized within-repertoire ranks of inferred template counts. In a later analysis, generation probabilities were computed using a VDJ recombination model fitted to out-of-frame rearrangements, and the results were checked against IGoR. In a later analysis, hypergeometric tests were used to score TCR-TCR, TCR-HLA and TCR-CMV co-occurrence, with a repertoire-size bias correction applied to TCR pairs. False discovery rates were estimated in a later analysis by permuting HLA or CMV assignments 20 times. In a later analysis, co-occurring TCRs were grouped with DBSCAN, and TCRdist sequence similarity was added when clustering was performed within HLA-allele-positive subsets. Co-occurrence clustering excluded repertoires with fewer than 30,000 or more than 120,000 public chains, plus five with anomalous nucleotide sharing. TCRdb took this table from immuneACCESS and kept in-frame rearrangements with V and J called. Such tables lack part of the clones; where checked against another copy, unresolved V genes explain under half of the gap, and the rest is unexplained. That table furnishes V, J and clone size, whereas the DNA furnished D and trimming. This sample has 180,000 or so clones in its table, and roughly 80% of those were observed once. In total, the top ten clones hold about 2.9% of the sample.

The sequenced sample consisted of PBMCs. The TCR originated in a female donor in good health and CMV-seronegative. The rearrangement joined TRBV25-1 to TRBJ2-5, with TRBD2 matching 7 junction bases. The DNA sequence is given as TGTGCCAGCAGTAAGCCTCGGGGGGATCAAGAGACCCAGTACTTC. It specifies CASSKPRGDQETQYF.